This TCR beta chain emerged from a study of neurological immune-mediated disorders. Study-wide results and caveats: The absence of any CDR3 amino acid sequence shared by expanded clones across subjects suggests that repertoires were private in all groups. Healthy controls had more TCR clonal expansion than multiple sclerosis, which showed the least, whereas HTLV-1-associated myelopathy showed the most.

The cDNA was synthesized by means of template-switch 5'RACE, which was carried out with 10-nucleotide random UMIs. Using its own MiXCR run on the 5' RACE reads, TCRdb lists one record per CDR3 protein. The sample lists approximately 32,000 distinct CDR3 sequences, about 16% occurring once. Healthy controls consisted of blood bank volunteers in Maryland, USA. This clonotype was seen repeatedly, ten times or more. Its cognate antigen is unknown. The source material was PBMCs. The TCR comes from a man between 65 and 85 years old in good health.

In nucleotides, the CDR3 is TGCGCCAGCAGCCAAGATGGGATCGGGCGGTACAATGAGCAGTTCTTC. The encoded protein is CASSQDGIGRYNEQFF. The rearrangement joins TRBV4-3 to TRBJ2-1; D gene unclear. Germline lookup yields CDR1 LGHNA and CDR2 YSLEER. This CDR3 is 16 amino acids long. The germline V and J ends were trimmed by 0 bases and 4 bases, with 13 bases remaining between them.